Sequencing of this TCR beta chain was carried out in a study of CD8+ T cells in alopecia areata. Whole-study findings and limits: An increase in clonality over normal scalp was evident in lesional scalp, especially alopecia totalis/universalis.

Comment on this clone: Its antigen is still unknown.

The CDR3 spans 11 residues. Germline CDR1 and CDR2: DFQATT and SNEGSKA (reference sequence). The V gene lost 3 bases and the J gene lost 4 bases, with 3 bases spanning the gap. Sequencing relied on a cDNA template that was reverse transcribed from extracted RNA. The assay was immunoSEQ multiplex PCR, and TCRdb's table has in-frame clones only and misses some. The sample has roughly 180,000 clones; 50% to 70% are singletons. The sequence was obtained from a human donor with alopecia areata. Specimen: CD4+ T cells sorted from blood, collected at week 0. J is TRBJ1-4 and V is TRBV20-1; D is ambiguous. DNA for the CDR3: TGCAGTGCTAGGGTTAATGAAAAACTGTTTTTT. It yields the protein CSARVNEKLFF.